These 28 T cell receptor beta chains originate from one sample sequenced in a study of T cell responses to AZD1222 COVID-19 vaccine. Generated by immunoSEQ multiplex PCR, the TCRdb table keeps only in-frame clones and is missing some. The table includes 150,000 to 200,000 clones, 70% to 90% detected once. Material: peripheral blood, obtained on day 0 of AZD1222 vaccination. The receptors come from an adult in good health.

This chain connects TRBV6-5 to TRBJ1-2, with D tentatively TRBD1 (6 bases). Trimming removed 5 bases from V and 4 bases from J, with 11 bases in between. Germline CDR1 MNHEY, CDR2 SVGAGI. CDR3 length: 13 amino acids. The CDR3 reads CASSKQGPYGYTF. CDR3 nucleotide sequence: TGTGCCAGCAGTAAACAGGGACCCTATGGCTACACCTTC.

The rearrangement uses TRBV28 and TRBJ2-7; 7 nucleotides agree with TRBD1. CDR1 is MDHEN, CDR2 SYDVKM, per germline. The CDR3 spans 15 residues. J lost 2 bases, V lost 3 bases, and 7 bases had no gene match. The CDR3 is CASSFTGVYPYEQYF. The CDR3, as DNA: TGTGCCAGCAGTTTCACAGGGGTCTACCCCTACGAGCAGTACTTC.

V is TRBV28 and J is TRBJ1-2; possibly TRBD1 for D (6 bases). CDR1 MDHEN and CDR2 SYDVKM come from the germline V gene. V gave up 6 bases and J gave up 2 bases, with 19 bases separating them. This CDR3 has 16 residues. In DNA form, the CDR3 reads TGTGCCAGCAGCCCCACCCCGGGGGGGCAAAACTATGGCTACACCTTC. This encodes CASSPTPGGQNYGYTF.

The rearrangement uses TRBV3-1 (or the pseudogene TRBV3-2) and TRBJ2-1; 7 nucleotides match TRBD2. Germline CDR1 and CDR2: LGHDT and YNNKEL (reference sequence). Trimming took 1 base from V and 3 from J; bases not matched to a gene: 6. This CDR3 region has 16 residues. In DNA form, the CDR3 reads TGTGCCAGCAGCCAAGCGTCGGGAGGAAGCTACAATGAGCAGTTCTTC. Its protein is CASSQASGGSYNEQFF.

This CDR3 is CGTGKSGNQPQHF. Written as DNA, the CDR3 is TGTGGCACAGGGAAGAGTGGCAATCAGCCCCAGCATTTT. This chain uses TRBV19 with TRBJ1-5; maybe TRBD1 (6 bases). The CDR3 runs 13 residues. CDR1 is LNHDA, CDR2 SQIVND, per germline (reference sequence).

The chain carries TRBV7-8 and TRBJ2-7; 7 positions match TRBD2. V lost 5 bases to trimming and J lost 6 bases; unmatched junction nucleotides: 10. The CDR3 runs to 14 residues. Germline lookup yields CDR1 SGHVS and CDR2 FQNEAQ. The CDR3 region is CASSPRLASPEQYF. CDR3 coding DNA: TGTGCCAGCAGCCCCCGACTAGCCTCTCCCGAGCAGTACTTC.

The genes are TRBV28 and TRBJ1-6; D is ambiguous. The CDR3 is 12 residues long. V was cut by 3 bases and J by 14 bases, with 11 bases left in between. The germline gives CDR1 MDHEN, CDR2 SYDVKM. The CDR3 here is CASSLGLRTLHF. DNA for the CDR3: TGTGCCAGCAGTTTGGGTTTGAGAACCCTCCACTTT.

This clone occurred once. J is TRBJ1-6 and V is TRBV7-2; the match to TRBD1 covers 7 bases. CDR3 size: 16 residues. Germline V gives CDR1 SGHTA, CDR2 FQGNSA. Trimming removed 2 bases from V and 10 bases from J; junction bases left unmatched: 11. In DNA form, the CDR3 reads TGTGCCAGCAGCTTACACTCCGGGCAGGGGGGATCACCCCTCCACTTT. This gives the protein CASSLHSGQGGSPLHF.

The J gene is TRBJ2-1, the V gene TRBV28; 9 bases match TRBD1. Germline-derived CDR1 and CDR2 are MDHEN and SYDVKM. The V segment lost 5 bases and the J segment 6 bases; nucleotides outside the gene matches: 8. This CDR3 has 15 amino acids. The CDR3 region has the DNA TGTGCCAGCAGTATCCCGGGACAGGGCCTCAATGAGCAGTTCTTC. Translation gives CASSIPGQGLNEQFF. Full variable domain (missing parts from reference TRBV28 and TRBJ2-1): DVKVTQSSRYLVKRTGEKVFLECVQDMDHENMFWYRQDPGLGLRLIYFSYDVKMKEKGDIPEGYSVSREKKERFSLILESASTNQTSMYLCASSIPGQGLNEQFFGPGTRLTVL.

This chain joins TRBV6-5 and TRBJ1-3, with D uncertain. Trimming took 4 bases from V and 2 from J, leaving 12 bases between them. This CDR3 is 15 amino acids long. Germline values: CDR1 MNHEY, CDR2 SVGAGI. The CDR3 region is CASSSTTPPGNTIYF. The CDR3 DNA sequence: TGTGCCAGCAGTTCCACGACCCCTCCTGGAAACACCATATATTTT.

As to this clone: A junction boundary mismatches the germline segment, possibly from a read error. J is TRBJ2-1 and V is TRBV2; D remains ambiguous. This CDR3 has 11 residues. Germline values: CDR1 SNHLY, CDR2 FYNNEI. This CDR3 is CASSDTGPPIF. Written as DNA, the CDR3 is TGTGCCAGCAGTGATACCGGGCCCCCGATCTTC. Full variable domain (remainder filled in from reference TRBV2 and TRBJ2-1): EPEVTQTPSHQVTQMGQEVILRCVPISNHLYFYWYRQILGQKVEFLVSFYNNEISEKSEIFDDQFSVERPDGSNFTLKIRSTKLEDSAMYFCASSDTGPPIFGPGTRLTVL.

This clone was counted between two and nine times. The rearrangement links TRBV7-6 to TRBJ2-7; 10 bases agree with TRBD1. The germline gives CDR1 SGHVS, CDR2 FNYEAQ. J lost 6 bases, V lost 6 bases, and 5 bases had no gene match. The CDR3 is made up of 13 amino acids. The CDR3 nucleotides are TGTGCCAGCAGGCAGACAGGGGGCGGCGAGCAGTACTTC. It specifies CASRQTGGGEQYF.

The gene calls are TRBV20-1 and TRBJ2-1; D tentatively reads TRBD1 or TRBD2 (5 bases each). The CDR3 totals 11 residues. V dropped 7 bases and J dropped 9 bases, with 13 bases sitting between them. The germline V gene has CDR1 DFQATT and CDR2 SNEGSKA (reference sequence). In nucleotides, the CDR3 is TGCAGTGTTATCCGGGGACCTGAGCAGTTCTTC. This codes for CSVIRGPEQFF.

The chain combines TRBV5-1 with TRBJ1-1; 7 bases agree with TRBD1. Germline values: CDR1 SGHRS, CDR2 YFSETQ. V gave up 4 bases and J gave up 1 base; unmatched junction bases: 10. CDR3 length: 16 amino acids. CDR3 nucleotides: TGCGCCAGCAGCCTGCAGGGGGACGGGAGGAACACTGAAGCTTTCTTT. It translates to CASSLQGDGRNTEAFF. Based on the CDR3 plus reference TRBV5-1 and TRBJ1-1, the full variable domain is KAGVTQTPRYLIKTRGQQVTLSCSPISGHRSVSWYQQTPGQGLQFLFEYFSETQRNKGNFPGRFSGRQFSNSRSEMNVSTLELGDSALYLCASSLQGDGRNTEAFFGQGTRLTVV.

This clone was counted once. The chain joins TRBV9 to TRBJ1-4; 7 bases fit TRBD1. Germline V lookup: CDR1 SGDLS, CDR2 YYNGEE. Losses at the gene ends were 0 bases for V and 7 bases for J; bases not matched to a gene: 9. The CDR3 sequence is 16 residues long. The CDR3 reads CASSVDLGGGFEKLFF. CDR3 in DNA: TGTGCCAGCAGCGTAGATCTGGGAGGGGGCTTTGAAAAACTGTTTTTT.

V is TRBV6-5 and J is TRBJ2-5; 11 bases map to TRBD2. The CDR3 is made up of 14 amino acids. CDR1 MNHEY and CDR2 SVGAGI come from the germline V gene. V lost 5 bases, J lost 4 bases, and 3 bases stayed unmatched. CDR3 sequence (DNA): TGTGCCAGCAGTCCGGGGACTAGCGGAGAGACCCAGTACTTC. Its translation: CASSPGTSGETQYF.

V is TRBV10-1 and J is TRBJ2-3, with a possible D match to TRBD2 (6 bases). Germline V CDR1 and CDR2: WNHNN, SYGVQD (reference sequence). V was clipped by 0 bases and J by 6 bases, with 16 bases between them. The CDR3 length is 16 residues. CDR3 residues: CASSESGPTRGDTQYF. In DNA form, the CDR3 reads TGCGCCAGCAGTGAGTCGGGACCGACCCGGGGGGATACGCAGTATTTT.

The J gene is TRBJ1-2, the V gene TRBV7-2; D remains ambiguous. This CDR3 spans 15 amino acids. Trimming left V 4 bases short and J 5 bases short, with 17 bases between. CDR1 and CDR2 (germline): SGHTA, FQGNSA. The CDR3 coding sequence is TGTGCCAGCAGCTCGCGGGGAGGCAGTTTTTATGGCTACACCTTC. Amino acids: CASSSRGGSFYGYTF.

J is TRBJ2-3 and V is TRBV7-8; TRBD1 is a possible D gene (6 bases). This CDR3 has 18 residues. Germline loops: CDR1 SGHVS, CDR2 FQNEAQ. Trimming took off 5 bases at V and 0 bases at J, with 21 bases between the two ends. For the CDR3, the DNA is TGTGCCAGCAGCACCCCAACGCCTGGGGGCGCCAGCACAGATACGCAGTATTTT. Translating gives CASSTPTPGGASTDTQYF.

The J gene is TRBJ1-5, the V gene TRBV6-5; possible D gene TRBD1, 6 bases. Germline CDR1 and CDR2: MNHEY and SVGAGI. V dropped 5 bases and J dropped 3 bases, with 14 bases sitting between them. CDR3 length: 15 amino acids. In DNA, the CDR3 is TGTGCCAGCAGTCCGTCAGGGGCTCACAATCAGCCCCAGCATTTT. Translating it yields CASSPSGAHNQPQHF.

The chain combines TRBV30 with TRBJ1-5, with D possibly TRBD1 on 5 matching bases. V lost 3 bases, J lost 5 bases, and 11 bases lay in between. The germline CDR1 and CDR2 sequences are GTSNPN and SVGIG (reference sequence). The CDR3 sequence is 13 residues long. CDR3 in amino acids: CAWSTGLDQPQHF. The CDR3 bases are TGTGCCTGGAGCACAGGTCTAGATCAGCCCCAGCATTTT.

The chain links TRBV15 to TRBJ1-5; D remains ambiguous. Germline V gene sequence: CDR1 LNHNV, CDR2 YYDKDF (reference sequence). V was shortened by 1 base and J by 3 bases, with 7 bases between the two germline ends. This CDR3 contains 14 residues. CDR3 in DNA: TGTGCCACCAGCAGAGGAGGGAACAATCAGCCCCAGCATTTT. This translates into CATSRGGNNQPQHF.

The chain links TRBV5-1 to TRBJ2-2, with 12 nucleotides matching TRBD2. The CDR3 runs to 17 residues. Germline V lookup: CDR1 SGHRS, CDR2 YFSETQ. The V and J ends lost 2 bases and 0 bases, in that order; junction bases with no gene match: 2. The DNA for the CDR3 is TGCGCCAGCAGCTTACGGACTAGCGGGGCGAACACCGGGGAGCTGTTTTTT. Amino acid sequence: CASSLRTSGANTGELFF.

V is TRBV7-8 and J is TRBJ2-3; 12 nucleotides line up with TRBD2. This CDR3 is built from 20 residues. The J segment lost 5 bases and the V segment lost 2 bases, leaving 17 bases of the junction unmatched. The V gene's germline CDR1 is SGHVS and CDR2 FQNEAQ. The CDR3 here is CASSLRLGGTSGFLGDTQYF. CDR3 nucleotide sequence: TGTGCCAGCAGCTTAAGGCTAGGGGGGACTAGCGGGTTCCTGGGAGATACGCAGTATTTT.

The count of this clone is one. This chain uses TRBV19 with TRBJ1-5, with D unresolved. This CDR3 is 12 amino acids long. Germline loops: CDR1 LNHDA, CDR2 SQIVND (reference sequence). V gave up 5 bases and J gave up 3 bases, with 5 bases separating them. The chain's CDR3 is CASSYFNQPQHF. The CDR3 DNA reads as TGTGCCAGTAGTTACTTCAATCAGCCCCAGCATTTT.

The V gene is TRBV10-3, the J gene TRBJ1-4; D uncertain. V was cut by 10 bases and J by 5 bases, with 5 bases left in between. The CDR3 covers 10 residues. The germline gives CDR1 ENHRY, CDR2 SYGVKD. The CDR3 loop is CATRNEKLFF. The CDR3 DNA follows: TGTGCCACCCGGAATGAAAAACTGTTTTTT.

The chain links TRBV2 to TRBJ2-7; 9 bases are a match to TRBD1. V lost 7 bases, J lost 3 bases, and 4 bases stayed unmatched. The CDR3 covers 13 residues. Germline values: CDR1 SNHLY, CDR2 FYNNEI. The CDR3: CASTTTGGYEQYF. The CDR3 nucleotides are TGTGCCAGCACCACGACAGGGGGCTACGAGCAGTACTTC.

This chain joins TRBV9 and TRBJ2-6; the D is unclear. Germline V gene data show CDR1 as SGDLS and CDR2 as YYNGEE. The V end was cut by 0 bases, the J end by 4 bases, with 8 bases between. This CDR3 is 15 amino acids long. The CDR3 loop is CASSVVMSGANVLTF. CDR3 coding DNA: TGTGCCAGCAGCGTAGTCATGTCAGGGGCCAACGTCCTGACTTTC.